What follows describes a single TCR beta chain. The antigen remains unidentified. The record originates from a study of cytomegalovirus exposure and HLA in healthy donors. Notes on the study in general: After further analysis at a later stage, under 20,000 TCR beta sequences were associated with HLA alleles at 0.05 false discovery rate. Some V segments, including TRBV6-2 and TRBV6-3, were excluded as indistinguishable.

V lost 3 bases to trimming and J lost 5 bases, with 6 bases between them. Germline V gene data show CDR1 as DFQATT and CDR2 as SNEGSKA (reference sequence). The CDR3 totals 11 residues. Vbeta (60) and Jbeta (13) primers were used in the PCR. Data came from immunoSEQ multiplex PCR; TCRdb stores just in-frame clones and leaves some out. This table holds fewer than 120,000 clones, around 80% found once. Sequenced input: PBMCs. This clonotype was sampled from an older woman in good health and CMV-seropositive. The chain joins TRBV20-1 to TRBJ2-3; a possible D gene is TRBD2 (5 bases). In nucleotides, the CDR3 is TGCAGTGCTAGGAGCGGAGATACGCAGTATTTT. Protein sequence: CSARSGDTQYF.